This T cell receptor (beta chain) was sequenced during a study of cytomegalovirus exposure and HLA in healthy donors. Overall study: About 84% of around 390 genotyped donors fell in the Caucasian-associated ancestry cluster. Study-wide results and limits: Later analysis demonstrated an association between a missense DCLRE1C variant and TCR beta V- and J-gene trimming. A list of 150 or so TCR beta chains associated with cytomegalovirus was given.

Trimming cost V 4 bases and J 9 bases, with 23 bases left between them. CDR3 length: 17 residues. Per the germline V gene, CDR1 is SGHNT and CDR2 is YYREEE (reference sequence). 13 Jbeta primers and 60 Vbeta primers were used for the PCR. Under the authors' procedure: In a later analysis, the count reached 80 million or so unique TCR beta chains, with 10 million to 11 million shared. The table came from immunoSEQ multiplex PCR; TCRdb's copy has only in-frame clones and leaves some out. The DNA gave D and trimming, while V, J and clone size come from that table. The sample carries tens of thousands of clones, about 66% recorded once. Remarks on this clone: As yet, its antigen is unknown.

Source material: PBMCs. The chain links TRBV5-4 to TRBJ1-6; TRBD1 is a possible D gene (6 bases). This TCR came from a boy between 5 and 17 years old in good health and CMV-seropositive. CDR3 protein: CASSPRAQTGFGSPLHF. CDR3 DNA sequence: TGTGCCAGCAGCCCCCGAGCCCAAACAGGGTTCGGTTCACCCCTCCACTTT.